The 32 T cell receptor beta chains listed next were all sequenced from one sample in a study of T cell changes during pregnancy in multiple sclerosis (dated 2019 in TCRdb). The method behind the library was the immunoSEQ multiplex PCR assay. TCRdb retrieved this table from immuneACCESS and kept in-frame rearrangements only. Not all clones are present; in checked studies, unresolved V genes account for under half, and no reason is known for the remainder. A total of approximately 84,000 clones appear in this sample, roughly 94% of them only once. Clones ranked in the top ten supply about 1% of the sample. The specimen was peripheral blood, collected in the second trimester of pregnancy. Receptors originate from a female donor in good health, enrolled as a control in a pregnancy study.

The CDR3 DNA reads TGTGCCAGTAGTACGAGGGACAGGGCCTACGAGCAGTACTTC. Its protein is CASSTRDRAYEQYF. V gene TRBV19 combines with J gene TRBJ2-7; TRBD1 agrees at 9 bases. V lost 4 bases and J lost 2; bases outside the gene matches: 3. Germline CDR1 LNHDA, CDR2 SQIVND (reference sequence). The CDR3 consists of 14 residues.

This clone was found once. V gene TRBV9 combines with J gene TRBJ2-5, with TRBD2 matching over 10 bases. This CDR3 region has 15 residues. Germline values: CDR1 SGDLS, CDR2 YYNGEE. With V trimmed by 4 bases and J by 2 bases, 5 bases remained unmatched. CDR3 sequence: CASSSGTSAQETQYF. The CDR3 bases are TGTGCCAGCAGCTCCGGGACTAGCGCTCAAGAGACCCAGTACTTC.

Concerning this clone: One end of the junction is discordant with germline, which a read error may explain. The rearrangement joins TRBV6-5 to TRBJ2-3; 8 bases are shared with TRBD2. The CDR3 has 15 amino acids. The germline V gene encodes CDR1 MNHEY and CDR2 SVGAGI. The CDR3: CTSSTGTSKWDTQYF. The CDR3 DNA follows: TGTACCAGCAGTACCGGGACTAGTAAGTGGGATACGCAGTATTTT.

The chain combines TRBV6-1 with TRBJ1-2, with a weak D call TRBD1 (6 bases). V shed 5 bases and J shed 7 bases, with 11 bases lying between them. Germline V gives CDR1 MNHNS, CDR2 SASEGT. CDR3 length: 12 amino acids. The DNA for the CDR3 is TGTGCCAGCAGTCGAACAGGGCTTGGCTACACCTTC. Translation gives CASSRTGLGYTF.

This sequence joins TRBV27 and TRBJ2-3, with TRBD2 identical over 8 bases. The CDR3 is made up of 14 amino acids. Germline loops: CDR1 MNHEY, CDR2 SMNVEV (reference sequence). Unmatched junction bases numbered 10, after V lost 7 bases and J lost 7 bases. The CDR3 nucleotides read TGTGCCAGCACCGCGGGGCGGGAGGAATATACGCAGTATTTT. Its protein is CASTAGREEYTQYF.

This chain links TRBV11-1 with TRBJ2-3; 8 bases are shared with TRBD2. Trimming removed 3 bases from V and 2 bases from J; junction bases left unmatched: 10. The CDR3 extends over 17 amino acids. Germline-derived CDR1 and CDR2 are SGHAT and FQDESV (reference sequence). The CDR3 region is CASSFVVASGYTDTQYF. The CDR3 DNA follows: TGTGCCAGCAGCTTCGTTGTGGCTAGCGGGTACACAGATACGCAGTATTTT.

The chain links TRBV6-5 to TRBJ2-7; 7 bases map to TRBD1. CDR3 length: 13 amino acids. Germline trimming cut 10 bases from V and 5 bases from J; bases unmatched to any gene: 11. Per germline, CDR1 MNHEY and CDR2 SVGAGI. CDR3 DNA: TGTGCCACCTGGGACAGACCAACCGACGAGCAGTACTTC. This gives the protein CATWDRPTDEQYF.

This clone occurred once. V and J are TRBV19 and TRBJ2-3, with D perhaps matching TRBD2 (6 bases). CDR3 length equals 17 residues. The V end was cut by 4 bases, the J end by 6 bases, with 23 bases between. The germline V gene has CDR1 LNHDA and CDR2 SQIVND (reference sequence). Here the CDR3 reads CASSKRREVFGGDTQYF. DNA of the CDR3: TGTGCCAGTAGTAAACGTCGGGAAGTATTCGGGGGTGATACGCAGTATTTT. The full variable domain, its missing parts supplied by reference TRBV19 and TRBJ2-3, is DGGITQSPKYLFRKEGQNVTLSCEQNLNHDAMYWYRQDPGQGLRLIYYSQIVNDFQKGDIAEGYSVSREKKESFPLTVTSAQKNPTAFYLCASSKRREVFGGDTQYFGPGTRLTVL.

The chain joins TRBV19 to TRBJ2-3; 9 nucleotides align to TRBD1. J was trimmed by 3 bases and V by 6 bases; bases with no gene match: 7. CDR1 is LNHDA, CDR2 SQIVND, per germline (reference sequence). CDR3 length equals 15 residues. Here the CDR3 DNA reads TGTGCCAGTAGAGCTGGACAGGGGCGAACAGATACGCAGTATTTT. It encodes CASRAGQGRTDTQYF.

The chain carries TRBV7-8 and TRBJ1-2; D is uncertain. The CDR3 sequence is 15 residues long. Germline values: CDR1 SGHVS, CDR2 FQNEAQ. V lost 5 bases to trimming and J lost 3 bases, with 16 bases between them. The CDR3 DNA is TGTGCCAGCAGCCCCCGAGAGAGGGTTCACTATGGCTACACCTTC. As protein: CASSPRERVHYGYTF.

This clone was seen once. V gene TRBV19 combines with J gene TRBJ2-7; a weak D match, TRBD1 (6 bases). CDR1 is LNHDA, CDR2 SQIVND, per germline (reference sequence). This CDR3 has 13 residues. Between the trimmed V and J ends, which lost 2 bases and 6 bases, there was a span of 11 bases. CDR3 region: CASSIRPTGEQYF. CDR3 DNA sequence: TGTGCCAGTAGTATAAGGCCGACAGGCGAGCAGTACTTC.

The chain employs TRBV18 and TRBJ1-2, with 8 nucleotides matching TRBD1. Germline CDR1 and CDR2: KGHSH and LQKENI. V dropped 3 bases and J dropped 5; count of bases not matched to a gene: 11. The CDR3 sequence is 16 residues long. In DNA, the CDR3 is TGTGCCAGCTCACCTTCTCAGGGGGCCCTCTTTTATGGCTACACCTTC. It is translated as CASSPSQGALFYGYTF.

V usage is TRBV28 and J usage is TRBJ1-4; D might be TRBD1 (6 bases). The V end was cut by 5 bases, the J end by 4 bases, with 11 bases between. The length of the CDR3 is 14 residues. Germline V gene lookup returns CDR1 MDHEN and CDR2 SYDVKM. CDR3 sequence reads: CASSPGQSNEKLFF. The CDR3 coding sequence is TGTGCCAGCAGTCCCGGACAGAGTAATGAAAAACTGTTTTTT.

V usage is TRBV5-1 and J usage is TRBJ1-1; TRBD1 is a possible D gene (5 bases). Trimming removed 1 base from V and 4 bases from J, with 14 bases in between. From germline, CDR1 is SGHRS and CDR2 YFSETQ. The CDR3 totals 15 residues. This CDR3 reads CASSLIDSLVTEAFF. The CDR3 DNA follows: TGCGCCAGCAGCTTGATTGACAGTCTAGTCACTGAAGCTTTCTTT. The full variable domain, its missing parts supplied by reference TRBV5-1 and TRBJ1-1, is KAGVTQTPRYLIKTRGQQVTLSCSPISGHRSVSWYQQTPGQGLQFLFEYFSETQRNKGNFPGRFSGRQFSNSRSEMNVSTLELGDSALYLCASSLIDSLVTEAFFGQGTRLTVV.

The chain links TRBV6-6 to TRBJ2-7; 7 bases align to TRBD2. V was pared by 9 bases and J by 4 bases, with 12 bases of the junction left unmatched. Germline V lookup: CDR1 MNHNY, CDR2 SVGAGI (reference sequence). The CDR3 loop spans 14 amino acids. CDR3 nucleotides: TGTGCCAGTACTCTTGGCGGGAGTGGGTACGAGCAGTACTTC. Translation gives CASTLGGSGYEQYF.

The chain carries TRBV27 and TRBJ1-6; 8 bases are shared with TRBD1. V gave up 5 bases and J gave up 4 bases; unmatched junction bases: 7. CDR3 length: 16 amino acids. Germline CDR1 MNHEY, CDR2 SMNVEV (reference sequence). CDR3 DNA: TGTGCCAGCAGTCCTCCGGGACAGGATTATAATTCACCCCTCCACTTT. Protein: CASSPPGQDYNSPLHF.

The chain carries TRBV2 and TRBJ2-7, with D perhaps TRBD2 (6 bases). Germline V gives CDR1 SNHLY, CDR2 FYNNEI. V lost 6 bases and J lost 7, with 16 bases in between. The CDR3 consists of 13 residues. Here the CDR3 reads CASSLGLPGEQYF. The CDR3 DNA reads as TGTGCCAGCAGCCTGGGACTCCCGGGGGAGCAGTACTTC.

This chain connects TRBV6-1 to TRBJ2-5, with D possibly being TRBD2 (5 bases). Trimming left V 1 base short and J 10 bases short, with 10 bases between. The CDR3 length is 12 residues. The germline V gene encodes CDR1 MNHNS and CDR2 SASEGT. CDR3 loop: CASSEGVRGQYF. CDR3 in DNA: TGTGCCAGCAGTGAAGGAGTCCGGGGCCAGTACTTC.

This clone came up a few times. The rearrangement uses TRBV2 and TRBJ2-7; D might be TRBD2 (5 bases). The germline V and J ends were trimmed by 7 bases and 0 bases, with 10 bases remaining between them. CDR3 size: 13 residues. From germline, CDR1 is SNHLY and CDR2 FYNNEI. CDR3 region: CASKDSLSYEQYF. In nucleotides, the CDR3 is TGTGCCAGCAAGGACTCACTCTCCTACGAGCAGTACTTC.

The CDR3 is CASSYEGAGNYGYTF. DNA of the CDR3: TGTGCCAGCAGTTACGAGGGCGCGGGTAACTATGGCTACACCTTC. The rearrangement links TRBV6-5 to TRBJ1-2; D gene ambiguous. The CDR3 runs to 15 residues. V shed 2 bases and J shed 1 base, with 11 bases lying between them. Germline values: CDR1 MNHEY, CDR2 SVGAGI.

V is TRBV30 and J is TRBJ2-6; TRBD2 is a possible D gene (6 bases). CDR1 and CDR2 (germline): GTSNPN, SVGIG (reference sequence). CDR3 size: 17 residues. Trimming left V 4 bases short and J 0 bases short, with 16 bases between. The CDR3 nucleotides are TGTGCCTGGATAGGTGTTAGCGGCATCTCTGGGGCCAACGTCCTGACTTTC. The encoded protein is CAWIGVSGISGANVLTF.

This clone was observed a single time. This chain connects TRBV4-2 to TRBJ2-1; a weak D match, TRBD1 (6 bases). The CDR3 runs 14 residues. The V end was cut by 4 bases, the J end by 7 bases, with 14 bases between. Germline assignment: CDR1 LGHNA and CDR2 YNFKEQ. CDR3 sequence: CASSLKTGWNEQFF. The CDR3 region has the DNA TGTGCCAGCAGCCTAAAGACAGGATGGAATGAGCAGTTCTTC.

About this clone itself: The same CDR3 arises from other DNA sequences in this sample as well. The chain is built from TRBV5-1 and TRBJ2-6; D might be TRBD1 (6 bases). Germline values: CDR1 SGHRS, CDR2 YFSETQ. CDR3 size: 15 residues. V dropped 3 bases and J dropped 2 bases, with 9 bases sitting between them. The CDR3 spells CASSSTGTGANVLTF. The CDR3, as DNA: TGCGCCAGCAGCTCAACAGGGACTGGGGCCAACGTCCTGACTTTC.

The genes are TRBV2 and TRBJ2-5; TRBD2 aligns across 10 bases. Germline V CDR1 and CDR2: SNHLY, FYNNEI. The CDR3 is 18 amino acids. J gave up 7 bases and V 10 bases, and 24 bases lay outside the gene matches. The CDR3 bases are TGTGCCACCAAAAGGACTAGCGGTTCCATCCCTATCTGTGCGACCCAGTACTTC. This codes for CATKRTSGSIPICATQYF.

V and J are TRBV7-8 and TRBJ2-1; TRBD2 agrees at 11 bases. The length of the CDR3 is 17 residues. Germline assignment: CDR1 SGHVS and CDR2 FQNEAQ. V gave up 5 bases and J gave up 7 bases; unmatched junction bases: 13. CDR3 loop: CASSPWLTSGTKNEQFF. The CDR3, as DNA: TGTGCCAGCAGCCCGTGGCTGACTAGCGGGACTAAGAATGAGCAGTTCTTC.

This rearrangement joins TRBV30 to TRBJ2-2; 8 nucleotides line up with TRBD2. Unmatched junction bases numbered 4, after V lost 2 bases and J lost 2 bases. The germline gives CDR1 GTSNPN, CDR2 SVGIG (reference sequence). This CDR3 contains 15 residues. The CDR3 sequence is CAWSRSGGNTGELFF. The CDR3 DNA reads TGTGCCTGGAGTCGAAGCGGGGGTAACACCGGGGAGCTGTTTTTT.

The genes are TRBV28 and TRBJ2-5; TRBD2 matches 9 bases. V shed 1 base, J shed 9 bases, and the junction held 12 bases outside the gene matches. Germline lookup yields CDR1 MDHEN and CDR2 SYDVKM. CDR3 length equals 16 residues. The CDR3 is CASSLSRGRAIGAQYF. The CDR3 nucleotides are TGTGCCAGCAGTTTATCCCGCGGGAGGGCGATAGGGGCCCAGTACTTC.

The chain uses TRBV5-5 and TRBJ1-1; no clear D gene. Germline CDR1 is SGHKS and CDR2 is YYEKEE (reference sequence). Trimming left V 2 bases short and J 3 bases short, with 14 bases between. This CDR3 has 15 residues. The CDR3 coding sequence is TGTGCCAGCAGCTTTCCGGGCAACGGGGACACTGAAGCTTTCTTT. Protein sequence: CASSFPGNGDTEAFF.

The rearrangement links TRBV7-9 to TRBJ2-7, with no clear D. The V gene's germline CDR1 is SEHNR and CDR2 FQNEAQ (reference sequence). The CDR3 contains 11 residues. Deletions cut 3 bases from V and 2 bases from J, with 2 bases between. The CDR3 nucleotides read TGTGCCAGCAGCTTTACCTACGAGCAGTACTTC. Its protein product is CASSFTYEQYF.

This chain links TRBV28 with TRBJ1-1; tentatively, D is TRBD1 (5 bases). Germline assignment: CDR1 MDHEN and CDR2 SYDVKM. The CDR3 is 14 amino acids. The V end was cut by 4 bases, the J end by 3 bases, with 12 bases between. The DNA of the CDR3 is TGTGCCAGCAGTTCTCAAGGGGCGGACACTGAAGCTTTCTTT. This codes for CASSSQGADTEAFF.

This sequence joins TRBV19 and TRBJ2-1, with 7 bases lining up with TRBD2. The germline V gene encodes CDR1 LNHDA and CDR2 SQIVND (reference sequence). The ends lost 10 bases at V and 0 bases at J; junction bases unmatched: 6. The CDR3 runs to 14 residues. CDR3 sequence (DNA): TGTGCCACAACTAGCGTTAGCTCCTACAATGAGCAGTTCTTC. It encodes CATTSVSSYNEQFF.

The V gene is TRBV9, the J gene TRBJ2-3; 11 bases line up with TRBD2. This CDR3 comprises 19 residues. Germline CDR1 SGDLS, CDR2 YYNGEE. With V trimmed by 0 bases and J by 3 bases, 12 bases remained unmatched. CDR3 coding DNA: TGTGCCAGCAGCGTAGGCCCTTTATTAGCGGGAGGGCGGACAGATACGCAGTATTTT. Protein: CASSVGPLLAGGRTDTQYF. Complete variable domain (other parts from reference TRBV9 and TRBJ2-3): DSGVTQTPKHLITATGQRVTLRCSPRSGDLSVYWYQQSLDQGLQFLIQYYNGEERAKGNILERFSAQQFPDLHSELNLSSLELGDSALYFCASSVGPLLAGGRTDTQYFGPGTRLTVL.